Presented here are 23 T cell receptor beta chains from one specimen sequenced in a study of blood T cell repertoires in COVID-19. Data came from immunoSEQ multiplex PCR; TCRdb stores just in-frame clones and leaves some out. In the table there are some 70,000 clones, 88% of which are singletons. Sequencing was performed on peripheral blood. The receptors come from an older woman with COVID-19, enrolled during active disease.

V usage is TRBV6-1 and J usage is TRBJ2-7; no clear D gene. The germline V gene encodes CDR1 MNHNS and CDR2 SASEGT. This CDR3 contains 12 residues. V lost 5 bases to trimming and J lost 5 bases, with 10 bases between them. The CDR3: CASSLVADEQYF. The CDR3 DNA sequence: TGTGCCAGCAGTTTGGTGGCTGACGAGCAGTACTTC.

The chain joins TRBV13 to TRBJ1-6, with D possibly matching TRBD1 (5 bases). The CDR3 is 16 amino acids. Germline V lookup: CDR1 PRHDT, CDR2 FYEKMQ (reference sequence). Deletions cut 5 bases from V and 9 bases from J, with 20 bases between. CDR3 nucleotides: TGTGCCAGCAGCCCTGAGTCAGCTCCTAGGGGTTCACCCCTCCACTTT. Its translation: CASSPESAPRGSPLHF. Looking up the rest from reference TRBV13 and TRBJ1-6 gives the full variable domain: AAGVIQSPRHLIKEKRETATLKCYPIPRHDTVYWYQQGPGQDPQFLISFYEKMQSDKGSIPDRFSAQQFSDYHSELNMSSLELGDSALYFCASSPESAPRGSPLHFGNGTRLTVT.

The V gene is TRBV30, the J gene TRBJ1-2; 12 nucleotides align to TRBD1. The V and J ends lost 2 bases and 8 bases, in that order; junction bases with no gene match: 9. The CDR3 covers 15 residues. In germline, CDR1 is GTSNPN, CDR2 SVGIG (reference sequence). The CDR3 DNA is TGTGCCTGGAGTATGACCGGGACAGGGGGCTGGGGCTACACCTTC. Protein: CAWSMTGTGGWGYTF.

The chain is built from TRBV28 and TRBJ2-5; D may be TRBD2 (6 bases). Trimming pared 5 bases from V and 1 base from J, leaving 11 bases between. CDR1 MDHEN and CDR2 SYDVKM come from the germline V gene. The CDR3 loop spans 14 amino acids. The CDR3, as DNA: TGTGCCAGCAGTGTGGGACTCCCCCAAGAGACCCAGTACTTC. This gives the protein CASSVGLPQETQYF.

This sequence joins TRBV4-1 and TRBJ2-1, with 12 bases aligning to TRBD2. V was clipped by 5 bases and J by 4 bases; unmatched bases: 3. This CDR3 comprises 15 residues. Per germline, CDR1 MGHRA and CDR2 YSYEKL. CDR3 residues: CASSAGLAGYNEQFF. DNA of the CDR3: TGCGCCAGCAGCGCTGGACTAGCGGGGTACAATGAGCAGTTCTTC.

The chain is built from TRBV18 and TRBJ2-2; the match to TRBD1 covers 7 bases. V shed 3 bases, J shed 3 bases, and the junction held 1 base outside the gene matches. Germline assignment: CDR1 KGHSH and CDR2 LQKENI. There are 14 residues in the CDR3. The CDR3 is CASSPQGDTGELFF. CDR3 DNA: TGTGCCAGCTCACCCCAGGGGGACACCGGGGAGCTGTTTTTT.

The CDR3 sequence: CSVLTGISTEAFF. DNA of the CDR3: TGCAGCGTTCTCACAGGGATTAGCACTGAAGCTTTCTTT. The chain couples TRBV29-1 to TRBJ1-1; a weak D match, TRBD1 (6 bases). CDR1 and CDR2 (germline): SQVTM, ANQGSEA. This CDR3 has 13 residues. Trimming removed 5 bases from V and 4 bases from J, with 14 bases in between.

The chain joins TRBV6-1 to TRBJ2-7, with D uncertain. The CDR3 is 15 residues long. Trimming took off 7 bases at V and 0 bases at J, with 16 bases between the two ends. Per germline, CDR1 MNHNS and CDR2 SASEGT. The DNA of the CDR3 is TGTGCCAGCACCCCACTCCTAGAGAGCTCCTACGAGCAGTACTTC. This encodes CASTPLLESSYEQYF.

The CDR3 sequence is CASSPSTGNSYEQYF. In DNA form, the CDR3 reads TGTGCCAGCAGTCCTTCGACAGGGAACTCCTACGAGCAGTACTTC. This chain links TRBV27 with TRBJ2-7; 7 nucleotides line up with TRBD1. The CDR3 contains 15 residues. Looked up from germline, CDR1 is MNHEY and CDR2 is SMNVEV (reference sequence). V lost 5 bases, J lost 0 bases, and 7 bases stayed unmatched.

The sample holds one count of this clone. The V and J genes are TRBV4-2 and TRBJ2-2, with TRBD1 identical over 9 bases. This CDR3 is 16 amino acids long. The germline V gene encodes CDR1 LGHNA and CDR2 YNFKEQ. V gave up 0 bases and J gave up 5 bases; unmatched junction bases: 4. The CDR3 here is CASSQDWGQGTGELFF. Here the CDR3 DNA reads TGTGCCAGCAGCCAAGATTGGGGACAGGGAACCGGGGAGCTGTTTTTT.

This chain links TRBV29-1 with TRBJ1-2, with D unclear. The germline gives CDR1 SQVTM, CDR2 ANQGSEA. V was clipped by 7 bases and J by 0 bases, with 9 bases between them. This CDR3 is 12 amino acids long. The CDR3 nucleotides read TGCAGCGGACGGAGTGCTAACTATGGCTACACCTTC. Amino acid sequence: CSGRSANYGYTF.

The chain links TRBV6-1 to TRBJ2-5, with 9 bases aligning to TRBD1. The length of the CDR3 is 16 residues. Germline values: CDR1 MNHNS, CDR2 SASEGT. J lost 3 bases, V lost 4 bases, and 9 bases had no gene match. DNA for the CDR3: TGTGCCAGCAGTGGATGGGGACAGGGTAGGGAAGAGACCCAGTACTTC. Protein product: CASSGWGQGREETQYF.

This chain joins TRBV7-9 and TRBJ2-3, with D possibly being TRBD1 (7 bases). Germline loops: CDR1 SEHNR, CDR2 FQNEAQ (reference sequence). The CDR3 is 11 amino acids. Trimming took off 6 bases at V and 9 bases at J, with 10 bases between the two ends. The CDR3 reads CASSSGGTQYF. The CDR3 DNA is TGTGCCAGCAGTTCAGGGGGGACGCAGTATTTT.

V is TRBV5-4 and J is TRBJ1-1; unclear D gene. The V and J ends lost 7 bases and 5 bases respectively, with 18 bases between them. Germline V gives CDR1 SGHNT, CDR2 YYREEE (reference sequence). The CDR3 is 14 amino acids. For the CDR3, the DNA is TGTGCCAGCCCATCCCCCTTCGGGGAGACTGAAGCTTTCTTT. Translating it yields CASPSPFGETEAFF.

This chain links TRBV6-5 with TRBJ1-1; 9 nucleotides align to TRBD1. J gave up 3 bases and V 6 bases, and 5 bases lay outside the gene matches. Germline lookup yields CDR1 MNHEY and CDR2 SVGAGI. The CDR3 contains 14 residues. The DNA of the CDR3 is TGTGCCAGCAGCTGGGGGACAGGGTACACTGAAGCTTTCTTT. As protein: CASSWGTGYTEAFF.

V usage is TRBV7-2 and J usage is TRBJ2-1; 7 positions agree with TRBD1. The CDR3 covers 13 residues. V was clipped by 3 bases and J by 7 bases; unmatched bases: 3. From germline, CDR1 is SGHTA and CDR2 FQGNSA. This CDR3 reads CASSFYRGNEQFF. DNA for the CDR3: TGTGCCAGCAGCTTTTACAGGGGAAATGAGCAGTTCTTC.

The V and J genes are TRBV6-4 and TRBJ2-3; D might be TRBD2 (6 bases). Germline-derived CDR1 and CDR2 are MRHNA and SNTAGT. V was cut by 0 bases and J by 14 bases, with 15 bases left in between. This CDR3 comprises 13 residues. CDR3 protein: CASSDSEGTARYF. The DNA of the CDR3 is TGTGCCAGCAGTGACTCGGAGGGTACAGCGCGGTATTTT.

The J gene is TRBJ1-6, the V gene TRBV3-1 (or the pseudogene TRBV3-2); D call uncertain. This CDR3 spans 14 amino acids. Trimming removed 3 bases at V and 3 bases at J, with 6 bases between. Looked up from germline, CDR1 is LGHDT and CDR2 is YNNKEL (reference sequence). The CDR3 loop reads CASSQGLYNSPLHF. The CDR3 DNA sequence: TGTGCCAGCAGCCAGGGCCTCTATAATTCACCCCTCCACTTT.

The V gene is TRBV7-9, the J gene TRBJ1-2, with D unclear. The CDR3 is 14 residues long. Germline CDR1 and CDR2: SEHNR and FQNEAQ (reference sequence). Trimming took 4 bases from V and 0 from J, leaving 9 bases between them. The CDR3 sequence is CASSSLISNYGYTF. In DNA, the CDR3 is TGTGCCAGCAGCTCCCTTATATCTAACTATGGCTACACCTTC.

This clone was detected a few times. This rearrangement joins TRBV28 to TRBJ1-5; 7 bases align to TRBD1. This CDR3 spans 14 amino acids. Germline V gene data show CDR1 as MDHEN and CDR2 as SYDVKM. V lost 8 bases, J lost 4 bases, and 8 bases stayed unmatched. This chain's CDR3 is CASHYRGWNQPQHF. DNA for the CDR3: TGTGCCAGCCACTACAGGGGATGGAATCAGCCCCAGCATTTT.

This clone was counted a single time. This rearrangement joins TRBV7-9 to TRBJ2-7, with 7 bases aligning to TRBD1. There are 15 residues in the CDR3. V gave up 5 bases and J gave up 0 bases; unmatched junction bases: 7. Germline V gene sequence: CDR1 SEHNR, CDR2 FQNEAQ (reference sequence). The CDR3 DNA is TGTGCCAGCAGCCCAGAGGGACAGAGCTCCTACGAGCAGTACTTC. Its protein is CASSPEGQSSYEQYF.

This chain uses TRBV7-9 with TRBJ2-2, with 7 positions matching TRBD2. The CDR3 is made up of 16 amino acids. The germline gives CDR1 SEHNR, CDR2 FQNEAQ (reference sequence). Germline trimming cut 3 bases from V and 7 bases from J; bases unmatched to any gene: 11. The CDR3 DNA reads as TGTGCCAGCAGCTTTTCCGCTAGCGGATCGGGCGGGGAGCTGTTTTTT. Translated: CASSFSASGSGGELFF. The whole variable domain, remainder taken from reference TRBV7-9 and TRBJ2-2, is DTGVSQNPRHKITKRGQNVTFRCDPISEHNRLYWYRQTLGQGPEFLTYFQNEAQLEKSRLLSDRFSAERPKGSFSTLEIQRTEQGDSAMYLCASSFSASGSGGELFFGEGSRLTVL.

This clone showed up just once. V is TRBV5-8 and J is TRBJ2-2; D might be TRBD1 (5 bases). CDR3 length: 15 residues. Germline CDR1 is SGHTS and CDR2 is YDEGEE. Trimming cost V 0 bases and J 5 bases, with 11 bases left between them. CDR3 nucleotide sequence: TGTGCCAGCAGCTTGGCCCAGGGCAGGACCGGGGAGCTGTTTTTT. Translating gives CASSLAQGRTGELFF.